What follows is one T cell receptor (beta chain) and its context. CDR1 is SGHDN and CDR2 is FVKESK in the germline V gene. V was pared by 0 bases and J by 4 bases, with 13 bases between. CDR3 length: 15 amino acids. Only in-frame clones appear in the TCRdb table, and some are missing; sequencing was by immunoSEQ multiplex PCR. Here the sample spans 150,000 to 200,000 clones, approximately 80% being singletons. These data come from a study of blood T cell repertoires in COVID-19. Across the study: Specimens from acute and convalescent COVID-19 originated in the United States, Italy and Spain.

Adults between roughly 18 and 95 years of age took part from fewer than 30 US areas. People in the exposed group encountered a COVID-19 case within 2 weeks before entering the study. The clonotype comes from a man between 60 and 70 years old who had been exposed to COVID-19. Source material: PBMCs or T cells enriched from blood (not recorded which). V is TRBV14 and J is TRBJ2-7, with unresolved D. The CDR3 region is CASSQDSVAVYEQYF. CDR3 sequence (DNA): TGTGCCAGCAGCCAAGACTCCGTTGCGGTGTACGAGCAGTACTTC. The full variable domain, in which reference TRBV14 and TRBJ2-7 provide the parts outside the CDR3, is EAGVTQFPSHSVIEKGQTVTLRCDPISGHDNLYWYRRVMGKEIKFLLHFVKESKQDESGMPNNRFLAERTGGTYSTLKVQPAELEDSGVYFCASSQDSVAVYEQYFGPGTRLTVT.